The next 29 T cell receptor beta chains were all read from a single sample in a study of metastatic and nonmetastatic thyroid tumors. TCRdb re-called clones from the PCR reads using MiXCR. The sample gives about 20,000 clones, nearly 25% of which show up once; 6.4% is in the top ten. No patient had received any treatment before thyroid surgery. Sequenced input: tumor tissue. These receptors were taken from a female donor with papillary thyroid cancer or a benign thyroid nodule (not recorded which). Some clones in this sample may be carry-over from other donors' samples.

By share, this clone ranks as medium-sized. The chain combines TRBV6-2 or TRBV6-3 with TRBJ2-1; unclear D gene. The V end was cut by 8 bases, the J end by 4 bases, with 15 bases between. This CDR3 region has 14 residues. Germline CDR1 MNHEY, CDR2 SVGEGT. CDR3 protein: CASVKDGDYNEQFF. In nucleotides, the CDR3 is TGTGCCAGCGTGAAGGACGGAGATTACAATGAGCAGTTCTTC.

This clone was counted many times. Within the sample, other DNA sequences also encode this same CDR3. The chain is built from TRBV28 and TRBJ1-1, with D perhaps matching TRBD1 (6 bases). Looked up from germline, CDR1 is MDHEN and CDR2 is SYDVKM. V dropped 7 bases and J dropped 0 bases, with 12 bases sitting between them. The CDR3 sequence is 14 residues long. This CDR3 reads CASTRGAMNTEAFF. CDR3 in DNA: TGTGCCAGCACCCGGGGGGCTATGAACACTGAAGCTTTCTTT.

This clone was observed many times. The chain joins TRBV6-1 to TRBJ2-5; TRBD2 might be the D (5 bases). V lost 7 bases and J 5 bases, leaving 17 bases between the germline ends. The CDR3 runs to 14 residues. CDR1 is MNHNS and CDR2 is SASEGT in the germline V gene. The DNA of the CDR3 is TGTGCCAGCATTCCTGGACGGGGATGGGAGACCCAGTACTTC. Its translation is CASIPGRGWETQYF.

The chain is built from TRBV7-8 and TRBJ2-1; D is ambiguous. V lost 5 bases and J lost 10, with 18 bases in between. The CDR3 is 14 residues long. Germline V gene data show CDR1 as SGHVS and CDR2 as FQNEAQ. The CDR3 coding sequence is TGTGCCAGCAGCAAAAGGGATCAGCGTGTGGAGCAGTTCTTC. Translation: CASSKRDQRVEQFF.

In this sample, this clone turned up many times. A single base separates this from a much larger clone, so it may be a read error. The CDR3 does not end in the conserved phenylalanine or tryptophan, so this is likely a read error. The sample carries other DNA sequences with the same CDR3. The V gene is TRBV6-5, the J gene TRBJ1-4; 9 bases match TRBD1. The V gene's germline CDR1 is MNHEY and CDR2 SVGAGI. The CDR3 is made up of 16 amino acids. The trim removed 2 bases at V and 8 bases at J, leaving 9 bases unmatched. In DNA, the CDR3 is TGTGCCAGCAGTTACCGTTCCGGGACAGGGCGAGAAAAACTGTTTTCT. Translated, it gives CASSYRSGTGREKLFS.

This clone was counted many times. The chain links TRBV11-1 to TRBJ2-7; D tentatively fits TRBD1 or TRBD2 (5 bases each). CDR1 SGHAT and CDR2 FQDESV come from the germline V gene (reference sequence). This CDR3 contains 13 residues. Trimming stripped 5 bases from V and 3 bases from J, with 11 bases between. The CDR3 loop reads CASSLTRGYEQYF. The CDR3 DNA is TGTGCCAGCAGCCTCACGAGGGGCTACGAGCAGTACTTC.

This CDR3 reads CASSQKLAGAVNEQFF. The CDR3 DNA reads as TGCGCCAGCAGCCAAAAACTAGCGGGAGCCGTGAATGAGCAGTTCTTC. This chain joins TRBV5-1 and TRBJ2-1; 11 nucleotides agree with TRBD2. The length of the CDR3 is 16 residues. Germline CDR1 SGHRS, CDR2 YFSETQ. The ends lost 4 bases at V and 7 bases at J; junction bases unmatched: 10.

The chain carries TRBV7-3 and TRBJ2-1; D ambiguous. This CDR3 comprises 14 residues. Germline CDR1 reads SGHTA; CDR2 reads FQGTGA. Trimming removed 5 bases from V and 3 bases from J, with 11 bases in between. This chain's CDR3 is CASSQVYSYNEQFF. The CDR3, as DNA: TGTGCCAGCAGCCAAGTGTACAGCTACAATGAGCAGTTCTTC.

The V and J genes are TRBV11-2 and TRBJ2-3; 11 bases are shared with TRBD2. The V gene's germline CDR1 is SGHAT and CDR2 FQNNGV. The CDR3 sequence is 15 residues long. V lost 5 bases, J lost 6 bases, and 7 bases stayed unmatched. The CDR3 sequence is CASSTTGTSGDTQYF. The CDR3 DNA reads as TGTGCCAGCAGCACCACCGGGACTAGCGGCGATACGCAGTATTTT.

The chain uses TRBV20-1 and TRBJ2-1; D might be TRBD2 (6 bases). Deletions cut 6 bases from V and 5 bases from J, with 20 bases between. In germline, CDR1 is DFQATT, CDR2 SNEGSKA (reference sequence). CDR3 length equals 15 residues. This chain's CDR3 is CSACGLGEENNEQFF. In DNA, the CDR3 is TGCAGTGCCTGCGGGTTGGGGGAGGAGAACAATGAGCAGTTCTTC.

This chain connects TRBV30 to TRBJ1-1, with 9 positions matching TRBD1. Germline CDR1 reads GTSNPN; CDR2 reads SVGIG (reference sequence). The J segment lost 11 bases and the V segment lost 3 bases, leaving 10 bases of the junction unmatched. This CDR3 contains 13 residues. CDR3 sequence: CAWRFGTGTGAFF. The CDR3 nucleotides are TGTGCCTGGAGGTTTGGGACGGGGACAGGGGCTTTCTTT.

By sample share, this clone is medium-sized. The V call is TRBV20-1, the J call TRBJ1-6; TRBD1 is a possible D gene (6 bases). CDR3 length: 15 amino acids. In germline, CDR1 is DFQATT, CDR2 SNEGSKA (reference sequence). V lost 6 bases and J lost 8, with 20 bases in between. The CDR3 sequence: CSARNREGGYSPLHF. The CDR3 coding sequence is TGCAGTGCGCGAAACAGGGAAGGGGGATATTCACCCCTCCACTTT.

This clone was counted many times. This chain connects TRBV19 to TRBJ2-2; 8 positions match TRBD2. The CDR3 spans 17 residues. The germline V gene has CDR1 LNHDA and CDR2 SQIVND (reference sequence). The ends lost 7 bases at V and 3 bases at J; junction bases unmatched: 13. The CDR3 spells CASIPRPAGVYTGELFF. CDR3 nucleotide sequence: TGTGCCAGTATCCCAAGGCCAGCGGGAGTTTACACCGGGGAGCTGTTTTTT.

Only a few counts were recorded for this clone. This sequence joins TRBV19 and TRBJ2-2, with TRBD2 matching over 7 bases. CDR1 and CDR2 from the germline V gene are LNHDA and SQIVND (reference sequence). The CDR3 spans 16 residues. The V gene end was trimmed by 6 bases and the J gene end by 1 base; junction bases not matched to a gene: 8. The CDR3 spells CASSPSGLLNTGELFF. The CDR3 region has the DNA TGTGCCAGTAGCCCCTCGGGACTACTGAACACCGGGGAGCTGTTTTTT.

Worth noting for this clone: Compared with germline, one end of the junction differs, possibly owing to a read error. V is TRBV19 and J is TRBJ1-5, with D unclear. Per germline, CDR1 LNHDA and CDR2 SQIVND (reference sequence). This CDR3 contains 12 residues. DNA of the CDR3: TGTGCTAGTAGTATAGAGCGACTGGCCCAGCATTTT. As protein: CASSIERLAQHF.

At least ten counts were recorded for this clone. This chain connects TRBV2 to TRBJ2-3; D unclear. V was cut by 5 bases and J by 5 bases, with 5 bases left in between. Germline-derived CDR1 and CDR2 are SNHLY and FYNNEI. The CDR3 covers 11 residues. The CDR3 DNA is TGTGCCAGCAGTTTTGAAGATACGCAGTATTTT. Protein: CASSFEDTQYF. The full variable domain, with the rest looked up from reference TRBV2 and TRBJ2-3, is EPEVTQTPSHQVTQMGQEVILRCVPISNHLYFYWYRQILGQKVEFLVSFYNNEISEKSEIFDDQFSVERPDGSNFTLKIRSTKLEDSAMYFCASSFEDTQYFGPGTRLTVL.

This clone was found a few times. This chain connects TRBV28 to TRBJ2-3; a possible D gene is TRBD1 (5 bases). CDR3 size: 12 residues. The germline V gene encodes CDR1 MDHEN and CDR2 SYDVKM. V lost 2 bases and J lost 14, with 14 bases in between. The CDR3 reads CASSLGAIGVYF. The CDR3 coding sequence is TGTGCCAGCAGTTTAGGGGCTATCGGAGTGTATTTT.

The chain is built from TRBV20-1 and TRBJ2-7; D remains unclear. Germline V gene sequence: CDR1 DFQATT, CDR2 SNEGSKA (reference sequence). This CDR3 is 11 amino acids long. The CDR3, as DNA: TGCATTTCTAGAGAGTGGTACGAGCAGTACTTC. This sequence encodes CISREWYEQYF.

This clone was seen repeatedly, ten times or more. The chain links TRBV2 to TRBJ2-3, with a possible D match to TRBD2 (5 bases). Trimming took 4 bases from V and 6 from J, leaving 20 bases between them. This CDR3 has 16 amino acids. Germline lookup yields CDR1 SNHLY and CDR2 FYNNEI. As DNA, the CDR3 is TGTGCCAGCAGTGGGAGGTTCGGTAGGGCAGCGGATACGCAGTATTTT. Its translation: CASSGRFGRAADTQYF.

This clone counts as medium-sized. The rearrangement uses TRBV20-1 and TRBJ1-4, with 9 bases lining up with TRBD1. In germline, CDR1 is DFQATT, CDR2 SNEGSKA (reference sequence). Unmatched junction bases numbered 6, after V lost 0 bases and J lost 7 bases. This CDR3 spans 15 amino acids. As DNA, the CDR3 is TGCAGTGCTAGAGATAGGACAGGGGTTGCTGAAAAACTGTTTTTT. It encodes CSARDRTGVAEKLFF.

By frequency in the sample, this clone is medium-sized. The V call is TRBV20-1, the J call TRBJ1-2, with D possibly TRBD1 on 6 matching bases. CDR3 length: 13 residues. From germline, CDR1 is DFQATT and CDR2 SNEGSKA (reference sequence). V lost 2 bases, J lost 2 bases, and 9 bases lay in between. Written as DNA, the CDR3 is TGCAGTGCTAGACCAGGACAGAACTATGGCTACACCTTC. It encodes CSARPGQNYGYTF.

This clone ranks as medium-sized. The chain has TRBV7-8 and TRBJ2-1, with D unclear. Trimming shortened V by 1 base and J by 9 bases, and 7 bases separated the two germline ends. This CDR3 has 12 amino acids. Germline V gene sequence: CDR1 SGHVS, CDR2 FQNEAQ. The CDR3 nucleotides are TGTGCCAGCAGCTTAGTAGCTTCTGAGCAGTTCTTC. Its translation: CASSLVASEQFF.

The chain joins TRBV7-2 to TRBJ2-7; the match to TRBD1 covers 9 bases. The CDR3 runs 15 residues. Trimming at V came to 3 bases and at J to 4 bases, leaving 7 bases not matched to a gene. Germline lookup yields CDR1 SGHTA and CDR2 FQGNSA. The CDR3 here is CASSLGGTGIYEQYF. CDR3 in DNA: TGTGCCAGCAGCTTGGGCGGGACAGGGATTTACGAGCAGTACTTC.

As regards this clone: The junction departs from the called germline gene at one end, perhaps through a read error. The rearrangement joins TRBV19 to TRBJ2-5; D gene uncertain. The germline V gene has CDR1 LNHDA and CDR2 SQIVND (reference sequence). CDR3 length equals 11 residues. The CDR3 nucleotides read TGTGCCAGTAGTAACCAGGAGACCCAGTACTTC. The encoded protein is CASSNQETQYF.

Only a few counts were recorded for this clone. The CDR3: CASSLHRGRCHTGELFF. CDR3 coding DNA: TGTGCCAGCAGTTTACATCGCGGGAGGTGTCACACCGGGGAGCTGTTTTTT. V and J are TRBV6-7 and TRBJ2-2; 8 bases map to TRBD2. TRBV6-7 counts as an open reading frame of uncertain function. This CDR3 has 17 amino acids. V was clipped by 4 bases and J by 3 bases; unmatched bases: 10.

By sample share, this clone is medium-sized. The chain combines TRBV28 with TRBJ2-7; D call uncertain. This CDR3 region has 15 residues. V was cut by 2 bases and J by 3 bases, with 14 bases left in between. The germline V gene has CDR1 MDHEN and CDR2 SYDVKM. The CDR3 here is CASSLSPWGSYEQYF. The DNA for the CDR3 is TGTGCCAGCAGTTTAAGTCCATGGGGTAGCTACGAGCAGTACTTC.

In this sample, this clone turned up many times. The chain is built from TRBV6-1 and TRBJ2-1, with D tentatively TRBD2 (6 bases). The germline CDR1 and CDR2 sequences are MNHNS and SASEGT. Trimming stripped 6 bases from V and 9 bases from J, with 15 bases between. The CDR3 is 13 amino acids. Written as DNA, the CDR3 is TGTGCCAGCAGCAGGGAGGCATATGGTGAGCAGTTCTTC. Translation gives CASSREAYGEQFF.

This clone showed up many times. The chain has TRBV7-2 and TRBJ1-5, with 9 bases lining up with TRBD1. The CDR3 has 15 residues. The ends lost 1 base at V and 9 bases at J; junction bases unmatched: 7. Germline V lookup: CDR1 SGHTA, CDR2 FQGNSA. This chain's CDR3 is CASSLDGTGITPQHF. The DNA of the CDR3 is TGTGCCAGCAGCTTAGATGGGACAGGGATTACGCCCCAGCATTTT.

This clone was found many times. A read error may produce the germline difference seen at one junction end. The chain joins TRBV7-9 to TRBJ2-5, with D tentatively TRBD2 (6 bases). Germline loops: CDR1 SEHNR, CDR2 FQNEAQ (reference sequence). The CDR3 contains 11 residues. The DNA for the CDR3 is TGTGCCAGCAGCGGGGGGTCTCTTGAAAGTTTC. Residues: CASSGGSLESF.